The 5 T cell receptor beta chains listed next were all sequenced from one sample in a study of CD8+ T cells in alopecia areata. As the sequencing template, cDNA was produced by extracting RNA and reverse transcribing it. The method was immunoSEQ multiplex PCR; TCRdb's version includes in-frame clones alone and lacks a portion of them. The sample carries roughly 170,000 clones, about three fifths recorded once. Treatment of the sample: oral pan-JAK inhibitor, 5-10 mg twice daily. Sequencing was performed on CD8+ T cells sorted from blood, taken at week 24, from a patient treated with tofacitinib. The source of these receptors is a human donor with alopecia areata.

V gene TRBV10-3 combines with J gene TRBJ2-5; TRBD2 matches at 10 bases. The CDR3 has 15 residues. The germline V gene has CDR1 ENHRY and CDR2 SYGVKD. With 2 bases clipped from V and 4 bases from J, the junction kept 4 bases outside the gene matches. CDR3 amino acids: CAISEEAGGRETQYF. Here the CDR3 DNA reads TGTGCCATCAGTGAGGAAGCGGGGGGGCGAGAGACCCAGTACTTC.

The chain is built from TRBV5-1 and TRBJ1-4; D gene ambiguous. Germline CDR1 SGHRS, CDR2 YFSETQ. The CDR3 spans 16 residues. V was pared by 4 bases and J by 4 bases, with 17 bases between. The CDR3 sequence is CASSGDLQARNEKLFF. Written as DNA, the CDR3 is TGCGCCAGCAGCGGGGATCTACAAGCGCGTAATGAAAAACTGTTTTTT.

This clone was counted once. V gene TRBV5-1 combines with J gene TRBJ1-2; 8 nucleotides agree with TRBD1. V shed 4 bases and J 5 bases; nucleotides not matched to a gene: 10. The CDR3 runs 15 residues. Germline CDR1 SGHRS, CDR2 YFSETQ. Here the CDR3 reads CASSTRTGTWYGYTF. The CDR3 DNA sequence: TGCGCCAGCAGCACAAGGACAGGGACATGGTATGGCTACACCTTC.

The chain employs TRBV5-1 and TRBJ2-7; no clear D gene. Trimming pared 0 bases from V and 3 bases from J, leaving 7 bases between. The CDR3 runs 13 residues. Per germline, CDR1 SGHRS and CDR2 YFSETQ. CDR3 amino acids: CASSLGTYYEQYF. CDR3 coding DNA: TGCGCCAGCAGCTTGGGAACATACTACGAGCAGTACTTC. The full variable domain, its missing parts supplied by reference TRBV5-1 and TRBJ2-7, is KAGVTQTPRYLIKTRGQQVTLSCSPISGHRSVSWYQQTPGQGLQFLFEYFSETQRNKGNFPGRFSGRQFSNSRSEMNVSTLELGDSALYLCASSLGTYYEQYFGPGTRLTVT.

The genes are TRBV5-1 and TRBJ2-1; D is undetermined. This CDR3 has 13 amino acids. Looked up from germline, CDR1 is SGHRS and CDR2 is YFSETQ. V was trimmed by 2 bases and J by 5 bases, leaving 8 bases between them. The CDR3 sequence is CASSFKRDNEQFF. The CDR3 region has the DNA TGCGCCAGCAGCTTCAAAAGGGACAATGAGCAGTTCTTC. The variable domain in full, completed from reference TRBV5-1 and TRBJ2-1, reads KAGVTQTPRYLIKTRGQQVTLSCSPISGHRSVSWYQQTPGQGLQFLFEYFSETQRNKGNFPGRFSGRQFSNSRSEMNVSTLELGDSALYLCASSFKRDNEQFFGPGTRLTVL.